A selection of T cell receptor beta chains follows, all from one sample in a study of CD8 T cells in ankylosing spondylitis. TCRdb re-called the 5' RACE reads with MiXCR, one entry per CDR3 protein. The sample lists 300,000 to 350,000 distinct CDR3 sequences, under 25% occurring once. The specimen sequenced was blood, either unsorted or a sorted T cell fraction (not recorded which). Receptors originate from a female donor with ankylosing spondylitis or in good health (not recorded which). CDR3s include the opening cysteine and the closing phenylalanine or tryptophan. A D gene is named only where the DNA matches it firmly. Size values are once, few and many counts, or a class for expanded clones, and some rows have none.

d_call	j_call	v_call	clone_size	cdr3_aa	cdr3_nt
TRBD2	TRBJ2-7	TRBV4-1	few	CASSQDPGLAGAYEQYF	TGCGCCAGCAGCCAAGACCCGGGACTAGCGGGCGCCTACGAGCAGTACTTC
.	TRBJ2-7	TRBV6-1	.	CASAPGRAYEQYF	TGTGCCAGCGCCCCGGGTAGGGCCTACGAGCAGTACTTC
.	TRBJ1-4	TRBV20-1	.	CSAVTGEKLFF	TGCAGTGCTGTAACAGGGGAAAAACTGTTTTTT
TRBD2	TRBJ2-7	TRBV20-1	.	CSARLLAGTYEQYF	TGCAGTGCTAGGCTCCTAGCGGGAACCTACGAGCAGTACTTC
.	TRBJ1-2	TRBV29-1	few	CSVASQDGYTF	TGCAGCGTTGCGTCTCAGGATGGCTACACCTTC
.	TRBJ2-3	TRBV10-3	few	CAIMGRDTQYF	TGTGCCATCATGGGGCGTGATACGCAGTATTTT
.	TRBJ2-1	TRBV7-2	.	CASSLATEEFF	TGTGCCAGCAGCTTAGCTACGGAGGAGTTCTTC
.	TRBJ1-5	TRBV6-2/TRBV6-3	.	CASSYREGQPQHF	TGTGCCAGCAGCTACAGGGAAGGTCAGCCCCAGCATTTT
.	TRBJ2-3	TRBV6-4	few	CASSPKLGEPYTQYF	TGTGCCAGCAGCCCCAAGCTAGGGGAGCCTTATACGCAGTATTTT
TRBD1	TRBJ1-2	TRBV12-3/TRBV12-4	.	CASRVDRVTYGYTF	TGTGCCAGCAGGGTGGACAGGGTAACCTATGGCTACACCTTC
.	TRBJ1-1	TRBV12-3/TRBV12-4	many	CASSSPSTEKGTEAFF	TGTGCCAGCAGTTCCCCCTCGACCGAAAAAGGGACTGAAGCTTTCTTT
.	TRBJ1-2	TRBV10-3	few	CAISWSGRENYGYTF	TGTGCCATCTCCTGGAGTGGACGGGAAAACTATGGCTACACCTTC
.	TRBJ2-7	TRBV15	few	CATSRDGDGIVYEQYF	TGTGCCACCAGCAGAGATGGGGACGGAATAGTCTACGAGCAGTACTTC
TRBD2	TRBJ2-5	TRBV6-2/TRBV6-3	medium-sized	CASSPLTKQRDQRYQETQYF	TGTGCCAGCAGTCCACTAACTAAACAGCGGGACCAACGGTACCAAGAGACCCAGTACTTC
.	TRBJ2-5	TRBV6-2/TRBV6-3	.	CASTRTAYGFSTQETQYF	TGTGCCAGCACTCGGACGGCCTACGGGTTTAGTACCCAAGAGACCCAGTACTTC
.	TRBJ2-2	TRBV5-6	few	CASSLRSGRITGELFF	TGTGCCAGCAGCTTGCGGTCCGGCAGGATCACCGGGGAGCTGTTTTTT
.	TRBJ2-3	TRBV4-3	.	CASSQDHDSSTDTQYF	TGCGCCAGCAGCCAAGATCACGACAGTAGCACAGATACGCAGTATTTT
TRBD2	TRBJ2-3	TRBV20-1	many	CSAESRLAGDDTQYF	TGCAGTGCCGAATCACGACTAGCGGGAGACGATACGCAGTATTTT
.	TRBJ2-1	TRBV20-1	.	CSAPSPEAAAFNEQFF	TGCAGTGCTCCTTCCCCTGAGGCGGCCGCTTTCAATGAGCAGTTCTTC
.	TRBJ1-3	TRBV5-1	few	CASGTSAGGNTIYF	TGCGCCAGCGGGACAAGCGCTGGTGGAAACACCATATATTTT
.	TRBJ2-2	TRBV7-6	.	CASSLRIQGGTGELFF	TGTGCCAGCAGCTTAAGGATTCAAGGTGGCACCGGGGAGCTGTTTTTT
TRBD1	TRBJ1-1	TRBV6-1	.	CASRQGALGKDTEAFF	TGTGCCAGCAGACAGGGGGCATTAGGAAAGGACACTGAAGCTTTCTTT
TRBD1	TRBJ1-5	TRBV6-1	many	CASRSGQGRDQPQHF	TGTGCCAGCAGGTCGGGACAGGGAAGGGATCAGCCCCAGCATTTT
.	TRBJ1-4	TRBV12-3/TRBV12-4	few	CASSLTPNEKLFF	TGTGCCAGCAGTTTGACCCCTAATGAAAAACTGTTTTTT
.	TRBJ2-1	TRBV4-3	few	CASSGSGSQRRNEQFF	TGCGCCAGCAGCGGATCCGGTTCCCAGAGGCGCAATGAGCAGTTCTTC
TRBD1	TRBJ2-7	TRBV28	.	CASVSGGGYEQYF	TGTGCCAGCGTATCAGGGGGTGGGTACGAGCAGTACTTC
.	TRBJ2-2	TRBV12-3/TRBV12-4	few	CASSEVTGELFF	TGTGCCAGCAGTGAAGTAACCGGGGAGCTGTTTTTT
TRBD2	TRBJ2-1	TRBV20-1	few	CSARSGNSYNEQFF	TGCAGTGCGAGAAGCGGGAACTCCTACAATGAGCAGTTCTTC
TRBD2	TRBJ2-1	TRBV4-3	.	CASSQPPGLAHNEQFF	TGCGCCAGCAGCCAACCTCCAGGACTAGCCCACAATGAGCAGTTCTTC